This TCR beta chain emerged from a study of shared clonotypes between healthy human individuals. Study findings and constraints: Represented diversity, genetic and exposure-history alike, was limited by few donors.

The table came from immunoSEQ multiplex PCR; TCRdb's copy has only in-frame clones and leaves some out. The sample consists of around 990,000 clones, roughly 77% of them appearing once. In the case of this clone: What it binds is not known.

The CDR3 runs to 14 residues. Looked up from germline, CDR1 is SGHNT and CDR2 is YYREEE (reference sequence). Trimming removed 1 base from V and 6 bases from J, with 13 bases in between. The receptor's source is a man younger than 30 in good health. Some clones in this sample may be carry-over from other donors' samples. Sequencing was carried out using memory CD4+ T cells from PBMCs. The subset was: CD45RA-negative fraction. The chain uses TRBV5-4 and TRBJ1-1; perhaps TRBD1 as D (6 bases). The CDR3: CASSLRNRVSEAFF. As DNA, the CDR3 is TGTGCCAGCAGCTTGAGGAACAGGGTGTCTGAAGCTTTCTTT.